This TCR beta chain was documented in a study of T cell repertoires in cytomegalovirus infection. In the study overall: CMV infection and matching HLA type were both indicated by public TCR beta signatures.

This CDR3 contains 16 residues. Germline lookup yields CDR1 MGHRA and CDR2 YSYEKL. Turning to this clonotype: A junction boundary mismatches the germline segment, possibly from a read error.

TCRdb re-derived calls from the reads in MiXCR, one entry per CDR3 protein. This table holds about 130,000 distinct CDR3 sequences, almost 9% found once. The chain uses TRBV4-1 and TRBJ2-3; no clear D gene. The origin of this receptor is a human donor in good health (CMV status not recorded). Some clones in this sample may be carry-over from other donors' samples. Specimen: PBMCs. CDR3 nucleotides: TGTGCCAGTAGCCAAGTTGGACGGGTAGACACAGATACGCAGTATTTT. This encodes CASSQVGRVDTDTQYF.